This T cell receptor (beta chain) appears in the sequencing data of a study of blood T cells in healthy people across ages. Note on this clonotype: Its antigen is still unknown.

A second roughly 6 to 11 cycle PCR used barcoded and J-beta primers. A single record per CDR3 protein comes from TCRdb applying MiXCR to the 5' RACE reads. Seen here are about a million distinct CDR3 sequences, roughly 52% observed once, and the top ten hold roughly 12%. Peripheral blood, about 10 milliliters per donor, was collected. Findings and caveats of the study: CMV status of donors was unknown, possibly confounding expanded clonotype changes. Per million T cells, TCR beta diversity dropped about linearly as age rose. The lack of PBMC sorting stopped any conclusive naive versus antigen-experienced comparison.

The sequenced material came from blood. This receptor was taken from a man in his thirties or forties in good health.

This CDR3 reads CASTIQTSEAFF. CDR3 DNA sequence: TGTGCCAGCACGATTCAAACAAGTGAAGCTTTCTTT. The chain recombines TRBV28 with TRBJ1-1; no clear D. V was trimmed by 7 bases and J by 7 bases, leaving 13 bases between them. Looked up from germline, CDR1 is MDHEN and CDR2 is SYDVKM. The CDR3 contains 12 residues. The full variable domain, its missing parts supplied by reference TRBV28 and TRBJ1-1, is DVKVTQSSRYLVKRTGEKVFLECVQDMDHENMFWYRQDPGLGLRLIYFSYDVKMKEKGDIPEGYSVSREKKERFSLILESASTNQTSMYLCASTIQTSEAFFGQGTRLTVV.